These 30 T cell receptor beta chains were sequenced from one sample in a study of T cell changes during pregnancy in multiple sclerosis. Sequenced by immunoSEQ multiplex PCR; TCRdb stores in-frame clones only, minus some. The table has approximately 83,000 clones, over 80% seen once. Sequencing was performed on peripheral blood, taken in the first trimester of pregnancy. All receptors derive from a female donor with multiple sclerosis, enrolled in a pregnancy study.

In this sample, this clone turned up once. V and J are TRBV29-1 and TRBJ2-5; D might be TRBD1 (5 bases). V dropped 6 bases and J dropped 9 bases, with 20 bases sitting between them. The CDR3 runs to 13 residues. Germline-derived CDR1 and CDR2 are SQVTM and ANQGSEA. The CDR3 sequence is CSVTDTSRWAQYF. CDR3 sequence (DNA): TGCAGCGTGACGGACACCTCCCGCTGGGCCCAGTACTTC.

The chain uses TRBV5-4 and TRBJ2-1; TRBD2 aligns across 9 bases. The CDR3 contains 13 residues. Germline V lookup: CDR1 SGHNT, CDR2 YYREEE (reference sequence). With 2 bases clipped from V and 15 bases from J, the junction kept 9 bases outside the gene matches. In DNA, the CDR3 is TGTGCCAGCAGCTTCCGGGGCGGGGGGGATCGGTTCTTC. Its translation is CASSFRGGGDRFF.

In the case of this clone: At one end, the junction sequence differs from germline, possibly due to a read error. The chain carries TRBV15 and TRBJ1-4; TRBD1 agrees at 9 bases. The CDR3 is 17 amino acids. From germline, CDR1 is LNHNV and CDR2 YYDKDF (reference sequence). CDR3 loop: CATSGDSGTGLMEKLFF. CDR3 DNA sequence: TGTGCCACCAGCGGAGACTCCGGGACAGGGCTAATGGAAAAACTGTTTTTT.

The chain links TRBV9 to TRBJ1-1; TRBD1 aligns across 9 bases. From germline, CDR1 is SGDLS and CDR2 YYNGEE. The CDR3 has 14 residues. V shed 4 bases and J 4 bases; nucleotides not matched to a gene: 5. The CDR3, as DNA: TGTGCCAGCAGCTTGGGACAGGGTTTCACTGAAGCTTTCTTT. This gives the protein CASSLGQGFTEAFF.

This CDR3 reads CASSLGGGAADTQYF. CDR3 bases: TGTGCCAGCAGCTTGGGCGGGGGGGCAGCAGATACGCAGTATTTT. The gene calls are TRBV5-4 and TRBJ2-3; 9 bases agree with TRBD2. The CDR3 consists of 15 residues. Germline V gives CDR1 SGHNT, CDR2 YYREEE (reference sequence). V lost 0 bases to trimming and J lost 4 bases; unmatched junction nucleotides: 3.

The chain recombines TRBV29-1 with TRBJ2-3; the D gene is possibly TRBD2 (6 bases). The CDR3 extends over 13 amino acids. CDR1 SQVTM and CDR2 ANQGSEA come from the germline V gene. Trimming shortened V by 4 bases and J by 2 bases, and 10 bases separated the two germline ends. CDR3 residues: CSVAGEHTDTQYF. The DNA for the CDR3 is TGCAGCGTTGCGGGAGAACACACAGATACGCAGTATTTT.

The chain is built from TRBV5-4 and TRBJ1-2; D gene uncertain. The V end was cut by 2 bases, the J end by 0 bases, with 11 bases between. This CDR3 has 15 amino acids. From germline, CDR1 is SGHNT and CDR2 YYREEE (reference sequence). CDR3 sequence: CASSFEGGANYGYTF. CDR3 nucleotides: TGTGCCAGCAGCTTTGAAGGCGGGGCTAACTATGGCTACACCTTC.

The V gene is TRBV7-3, the J gene TRBJ2-2; TRBD2 matches 15 bases. The CDR3 totals 20 residues. Germline lookup yields CDR1 SGHTA and CDR2 FQGTGA. With 4 bases clipped from V and 3 bases from J, the junction kept 12 bases outside the gene matches. Written as DNA, the CDR3 is TGTGCCAGCAGCTCGTGGACTAGCGGGGGGGCACTACTGCACACCGGGGAGCTGTTTTTT. It codes for CASSSWTSGGALLHTGELFF.

The V gene is TRBV29-1, the J gene TRBJ2-1; TRBD2 is a possible D gene (6 bases). Germline V gene sequence: CDR1 SQVTM, CDR2 ANQGSEA. The CDR3 is 11 residues long. This CDR3 is CRAGSAGEQFF. The CDR3 bases are TGCAGGGCGGGGAGCGCGGGTGAGCAGTTCTTC.

The genes are TRBV30 and TRBJ1-1, with D tentatively TRBD1 (5 bases). Germline CDR1 and CDR2: GTSNPN and SVGIG (reference sequence). The V gene lost 1 base and the J gene lost 1 base, with 10 bases spanning the gap. This CDR3 has 14 amino acids. The DNA for the CDR3 is TGTGCCTGGAGTGGGGGGACTGGGAACACTGAAGCTTTCTTT. This sequence encodes CAWSGGTGNTEAFF.

The V gene is TRBV6-5, the J gene TRBJ1-4; D unclear. V gave up 8 bases and J gave up 0 bases, with 13 bases separating them. Germline CDR1 and CDR2: MNHEY and SVGAGI. This CDR3 spans 15 amino acids. The CDR3 protein is CASAHLPATNEKLFF. The CDR3 bases are TGTGCCAGCGCCCACTTGCCTGCAACTAATGAAAAACTGTTTTTT.

The chain combines TRBV5-1 with TRBJ2-5, with D perhaps TRBD1 (6 bases). This CDR3 is 14 amino acids long. Germline CDR1 SGHRS, CDR2 YFSETQ. V lost 4 bases and J 0 bases, leaving 10 bases between the germline ends. The CDR3 DNA follows: TGCGCCAGCAGCGACCGGGACAACCAAGAGACCCAGTACTTC. Its protein product is CASSDRDNQETQYF.

The rearrangement joins TRBV7-2 to TRBJ2-7; no firm D call. The germline V gene encodes CDR1 SGHTA and CDR2 FQGNSA. V lost 2 bases, J lost 7 bases, and 12 bases lay in between. This CDR3 is built from 13 residues. This CDR3 is CASSLFPIEEQYF. The DNA of the CDR3 is TGTGCCAGCAGCTTATTCCCTATAGAGGAGCAGTACTTC.

This chain links TRBV11-2 with TRBJ1-5; a weak D match, TRBD1 (6 bases). CDR1 and CDR2 from the germline V gene are SGHAT and FQNNGV. Trimming pared 0 bases from V and 9 bases from J, leaving 15 bases between. This CDR3 is 15 amino acids long. The CDR3 is CASSLDRAGVSPQHF. CDR3 DNA: TGTGCCAGCAGCTTAGATAGGGCAGGGGTGTCGCCCCAGCATTTT. Using reference TRBV11-2 and TRBJ1-5 for the parts outside the CDR3, the full variable domain is EAGVAQSPRYKIIEKRQSVAFWCNPISGHATLYWYQQILGQGPKLLIQFQNNGVVDDSQLPKDRFSAERLKGVDSTLKIQPAKLEDSAVYLCASSLDRAGVSPQHFGDGTRLSIL.

This clone was seen just once. The chain joins TRBV5-1 to TRBJ2-7; TRBD1 matches 10 bases. V lost 3 bases to trimming and J lost 0 bases; unmatched junction nucleotides: 9. The CDR3 is 17 residues long. Germline CDR1 is SGHRS and CDR2 is YFSETQ. The CDR3 nucleotides read TGCGCCAGCAGCTGGGGGACAGGGGCCGAAAGCTCCTACGAGCAGTACTTC. Amino acid sequence: CASSWGTGAESSYEQYF.

This clone was recorded only once. The chain is built from TRBV7-2 and TRBJ2-1; 7 nucleotides align to TRBD2. CDR1 SGHTA and CDR2 FQGNSA come from the germline V gene. The CDR3 runs to 16 residues. J gave up 0 bases and V 6 bases, and 8 bases lay outside the gene matches. CDR3 sequence (DNA): TGTGCCAGCAGGGGGTTGGGCGGGAGCTCCTACAATGAGCAGTTCTTC. This codes for CASRGLGGSSYNEQFF.

The chain links TRBV5-6 to TRBJ2-5; the D gene is possibly TRBD1 (5 bases). CDR3 length: 15 residues. Germline V gives CDR1 SGHDT, CDR2 YYEEEE. Trimming shortened V by 4 bases and J by 2 bases, and 15 bases separated the two germline ends. CDR3 loop: CASSRTRASQETQYF. The CDR3 coding sequence is TGTGCCAGCAGCCGTACCAGGGCATCTCAAGAGACCCAGTACTTC.

The V gene is TRBV6-5, the J gene TRBJ2-1; TRBD2 matches at 10 bases. The CDR3 contains 14 residues. The germline V gene encodes CDR1 MNHEY and CDR2 SVGAGI. Trimming took 6 bases from V and 7 from J; bases not matched to a gene: 6. The CDR3 DNA reads TGTGCCAGCAGCCAGAGCGGGGGGGTAAATGAGCAGTTCTTC. Protein: CASSQSGGVNEQFF.

The genes are TRBV6-5 and TRBJ2-7; 9 bases fit TRBD1. The CDR3 has 15 amino acids. J lost 1 base, V lost 2 bases, and 3 bases had no gene match. Germline lookup yields CDR1 MNHEY and CDR2 SVGAGI. CDR3 in DNA: TGTGCCAGCAGTTACGGGACAGGGATTTCCTACGAGCAGTACTTC. It specifies CASSYGTGISYEQYF.

J is TRBJ2-3 and V is TRBV9, with 13 bases that match TRBD2. The CDR3 spans 16 residues. The germline V gene has CDR1 SGDLS and CDR2 YYNGEE. Trimming took 3 bases from V and 3 from J; bases not matched to a gene: 4. The CDR3 bases are TGTGCCAGCAGCGAGAGGACTAGCGGGGGTACAGATACGCAGTATTTT. Protein: CASSERTSGGTDTQYF.

The chain uses TRBV13 and TRBJ2-7; D is unclear. The germline V gene encodes CDR1 PRHDT and CDR2 FYEKMQ (reference sequence). V lost 5 bases and J 5 bases, leaving 13 bases between the germline ends. CDR3 size: 13 residues. CDR3 bases: TGTGCCAGCAGCCTTAACCTCTATGACGAGCAGTACTTC. Amino acids: CASSLNLYDEQYF.

The chain recombines TRBV10-2 with TRBJ1-1; no definite D call. The germline V and J ends were trimmed by 2 bases and 5 bases, with 9 bases remaining between them. The CDR3 loop spans 13 amino acids. Germline-derived CDR1 and CDR2 are WSHSY and SAAADI. The CDR3 coding sequence is TGCGCCAGCAGTGAGAGTTCGGGGACTGAAGCTTTCTTT. Encoded protein: CASSESSGTEAFF.

The chain couples TRBV5-3 to TRBJ2-2; D perhaps matches TRBD2 (7 bases). TRBV5-3 has ORF status, its function being uncertain. The CDR3 runs to 14 residues. The V gene lost 4 bases and the J gene lost 7 bases, with 14 bases spanning the gap. This chain's CDR3 is CARSTGGLGGELFF. The CDR3 DNA is TGTGCCAGAAGCACCGGGGGGCTGGGCGGGGAGCTGTTTTTT.

This chain connects TRBV5-5 to TRBJ1-2, with 7 positions matching TRBD1. CDR1 and CDR2 (germline): SGHKS, YYEKEE (reference sequence). The junction had 8 bases not matched to a gene; V was cut back by 0 bases and J by 6 bases. The CDR3 length is 15 residues. CDR3 sequence: CASSLVTGTDNGYTF. Written as DNA, the CDR3 is TGTGCCAGCAGCTTGGTTACCGGGACAGATAATGGCTACACCTTC.

This rearrangement joins TRBV29-1 to TRBJ1-1; D may be TRBD1 (5 bases). The V end lost 6 bases, the J end lost 1 base, and 24 bases lay between the germline ends. This CDR3 region has 17 residues. Germline CDR1 and CDR2: SQVTM and ANQGSEA. Here the CDR3 DNA reads TGCAGCGTCTCGGAGGGGTTCGGGCTAACAGAGAACACTGAAGCTTTCTTT. Encoded protein: CSVSEGFGLTENTEAFF.

The rearrangement uses TRBV6-1 and TRBJ1-4; 9 bases agree with TRBD1. The CDR3 is 16 amino acids. Trimming removed 4 bases from V and 8 bases from J; junction bases left unmatched: 11. Per the germline V gene, CDR1 is MNHNS and CDR2 is SASEGT. This CDR3 reads CASSGGQGPRQEKLFF. In nucleotides, the CDR3 is TGTGCCAGCAGTGGGGGACAGGGTCCACGGCAGGAAAAACTGTTTTTT.

V gene TRBV18 combines with J gene TRBJ1-2; no clear D. The CDR3 has 16 residues. The germline gives CDR1 KGHSH, CDR2 LQKENI. V gave up 3 bases and J gave up 4 bases, with 18 bases separating them. The DNA for the CDR3 is TGTGCCAGCTCACCGATCCCAACAGCGGAGGGCTATGGCTACACCTTC. Protein sequence: CASSPIPTAEGYGYTF.

The chain combines TRBV14 with TRBJ1-2, with 8 bases matching TRBD1. CDR3 length equals 13 residues. The junction had 6 bases not matched to a gene; V was cut back by 5 bases and J by 7 bases. CDR1 SGHDN and CDR2 FVKESK come from the germline V gene. The chain's CDR3 is CASSWTGSSGYTF. For the CDR3, the DNA is TGTGCCAGCAGCTGGACAGGGTCGAGTGGCTACACCTTC.

This clone was observed a handful of times. The chain combines TRBV4-1 with TRBJ2-1; 8 bases map to TRBD2. This CDR3 comprises 14 residues. Trimming cost V 6 bases and J 8 bases; bases outside gene matches: 9. The germline gives CDR1 MGHRA, CDR2 YSYEKL. The DNA of the CDR3 is TGCGCCAGCAGTAGCCCGGGGGGGCTCTATGAGCAGTTCTTC. This gives the protein CASSSPGGLYEQFF.

The V gene is TRBV2, the J gene TRBJ2-4; tentatively, D is TRBD2 (6 bases). The CDR3 is 16 residues long. Germline V gene data show CDR1 as SNHLY and CDR2 as FYNNEI. Trimming left V 0 bases short and J 6 bases short, with 15 bases between. CDR3 residues: CASSEALRGRGNIQYF. The DNA for the CDR3 is TGTGCCAGCAGTGAAGCGCTTCGAGGGCGGGGAAACATTCAGTACTTC. Looking up the rest from reference TRBV2 and TRBJ2-4 gives the full variable domain: EPEVTQTPSHQVTQMGQEVILRCVPISNHLYFYWYRQILGQKVEFLVSFYNNEISEKSEIFDDQFSVERPDGSNFTLKIRSTKLEDSAMYFCASSEALRGRGNIQYFGAGTRLSVL.